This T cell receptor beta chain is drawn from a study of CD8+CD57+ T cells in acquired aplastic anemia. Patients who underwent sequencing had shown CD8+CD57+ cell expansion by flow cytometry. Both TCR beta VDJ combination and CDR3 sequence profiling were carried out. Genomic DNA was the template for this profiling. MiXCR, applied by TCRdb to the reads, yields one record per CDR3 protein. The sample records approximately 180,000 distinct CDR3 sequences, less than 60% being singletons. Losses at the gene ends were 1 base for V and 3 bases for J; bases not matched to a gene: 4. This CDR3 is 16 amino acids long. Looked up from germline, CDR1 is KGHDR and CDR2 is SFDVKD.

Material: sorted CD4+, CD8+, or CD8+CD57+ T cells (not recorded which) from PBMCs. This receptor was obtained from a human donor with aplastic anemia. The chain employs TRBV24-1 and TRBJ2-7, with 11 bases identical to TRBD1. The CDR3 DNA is TGTGCCACCAGTGATTTAGGGACAGGGGGACTCTACGAGCAGTACTTC. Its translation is CATSDLGTGGLYEQYF.